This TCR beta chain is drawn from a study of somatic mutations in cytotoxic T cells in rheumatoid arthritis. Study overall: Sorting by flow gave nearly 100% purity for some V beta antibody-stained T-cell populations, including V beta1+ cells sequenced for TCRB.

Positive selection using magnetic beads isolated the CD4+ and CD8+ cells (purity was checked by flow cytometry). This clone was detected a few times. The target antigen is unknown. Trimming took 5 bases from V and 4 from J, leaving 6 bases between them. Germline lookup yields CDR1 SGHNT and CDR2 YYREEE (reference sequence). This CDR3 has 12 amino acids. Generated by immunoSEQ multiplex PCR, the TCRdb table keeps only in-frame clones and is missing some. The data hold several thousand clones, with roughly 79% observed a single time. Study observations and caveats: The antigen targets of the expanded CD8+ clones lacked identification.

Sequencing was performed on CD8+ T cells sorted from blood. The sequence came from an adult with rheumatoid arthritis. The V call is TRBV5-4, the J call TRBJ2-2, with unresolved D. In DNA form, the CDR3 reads TGTGCCAGCAGTTCCTCCACCGGGGAGCTGTTTTTT. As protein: CASSSSTGELFF.